This T cell receptor beta chain was captured in a study of T cell responses to AZD1222 COVID-19 vaccine. Study at large: Doses given second, at about 4 or about 12 weeks, were pooled. Study-wide points: The study identified only a handful of AZD1222 recipients as seropositive at baseline. The donor cohort was predominantly white British with a female majority, and clonal diversity may have been underestimated. Distributed over spike, vaccine-associated CD4 TCRs predominated at 160-218 and 743-854.

V gave up 7 bases and J gave up 8 bases, with 14 bases separating them. The CDR3 is made up of 12 amino acids. The germline gives CDR1 GTSNPN, CDR2 SVGIG (reference sequence). Sequenced by immunoSEQ multiplex PCR; TCRdb stores in-frame clones only, minus some. The sample lists 100,000 to 150,000 clones; roughly 90% were seen once. On this clone itself: What it binds is not known.

The V gene is TRBV30, the J gene TRBJ1-4; D possibly corresponds to TRBD1 (6 bases). The TCR was taken from an adult in good health. The sequencing here drew on peripheral blood, taken on day 0 of AZD1222 vaccination. The CDR3 nucleotides are TGTGCCTCACAGGGCGGAAACGAAAAACTGTTTTTT. Its translation: CASQGGNEKLFF.